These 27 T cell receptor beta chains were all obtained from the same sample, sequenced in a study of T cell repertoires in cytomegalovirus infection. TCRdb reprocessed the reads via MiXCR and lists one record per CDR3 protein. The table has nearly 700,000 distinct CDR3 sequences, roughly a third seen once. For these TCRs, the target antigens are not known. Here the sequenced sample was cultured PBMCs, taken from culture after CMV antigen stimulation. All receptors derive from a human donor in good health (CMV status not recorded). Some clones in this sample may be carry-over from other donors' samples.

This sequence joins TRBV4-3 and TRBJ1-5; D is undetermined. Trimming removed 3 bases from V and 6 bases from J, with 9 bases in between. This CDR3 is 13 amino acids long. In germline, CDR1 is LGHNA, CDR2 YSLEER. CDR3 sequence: CASSQDPSQPQHF. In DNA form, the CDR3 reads TGCGCCAGCAGCCAGGACCCCAGTCAGCCCCAGCATTTT.

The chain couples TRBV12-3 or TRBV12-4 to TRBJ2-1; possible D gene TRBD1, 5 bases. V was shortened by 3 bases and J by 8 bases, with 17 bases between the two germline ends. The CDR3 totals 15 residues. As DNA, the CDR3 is TGTGCCAGCAGTTTCCGCAGGGAACAGCTGCATGAGCAGTTCTTC. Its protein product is CASSFRREQLHEQFF.

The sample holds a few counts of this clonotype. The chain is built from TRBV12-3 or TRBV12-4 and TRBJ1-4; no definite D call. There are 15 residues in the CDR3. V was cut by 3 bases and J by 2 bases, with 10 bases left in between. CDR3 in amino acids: CASSFRGQTNEKLFF. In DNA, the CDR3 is TGTGCCAGCAGTTTCCGTGGGCAGACTAATGAAAAACTGTTTTTT.

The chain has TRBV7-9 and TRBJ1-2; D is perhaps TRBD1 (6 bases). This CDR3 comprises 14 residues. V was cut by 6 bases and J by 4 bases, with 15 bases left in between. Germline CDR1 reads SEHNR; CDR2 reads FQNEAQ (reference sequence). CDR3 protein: CASRSYTGTYGYTF. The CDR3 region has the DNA TGTGCCAGCAGGTCCTACACAGGGACCTATGGCTACACCTTC.

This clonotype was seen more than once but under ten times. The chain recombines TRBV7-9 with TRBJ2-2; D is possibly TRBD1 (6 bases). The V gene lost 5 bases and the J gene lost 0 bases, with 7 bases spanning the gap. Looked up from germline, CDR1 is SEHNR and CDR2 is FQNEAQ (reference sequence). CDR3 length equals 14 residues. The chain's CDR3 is CASSGGPNTGELFF. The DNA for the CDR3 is TGTGCCAGCAGCGGGGGCCCGAACACCGGGGAGCTGTTTTTT.

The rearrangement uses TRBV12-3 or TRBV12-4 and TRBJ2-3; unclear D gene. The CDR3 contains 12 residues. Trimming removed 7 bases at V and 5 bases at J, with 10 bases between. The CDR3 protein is CASTKMRDTQYF. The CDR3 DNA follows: TGTGCCAGCACCAAAATGAGAGATACGCAGTATTTT.

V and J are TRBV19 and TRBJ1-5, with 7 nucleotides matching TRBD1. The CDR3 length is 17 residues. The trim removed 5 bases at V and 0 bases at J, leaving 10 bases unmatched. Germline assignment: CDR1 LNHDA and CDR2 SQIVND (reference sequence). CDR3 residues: CASSSRTGLYSNQPQHF. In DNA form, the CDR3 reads TGTGCCAGTAGTTCCCGGACAGGACTGTATAGCAATCAGCCCCAGCATTTT.

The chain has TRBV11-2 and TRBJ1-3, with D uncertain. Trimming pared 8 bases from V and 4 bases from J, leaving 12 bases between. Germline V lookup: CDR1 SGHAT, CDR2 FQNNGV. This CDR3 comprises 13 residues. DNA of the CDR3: TGTGCCAGCGGGCAGGTCCCCGGAAACACCATATATTTT. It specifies CASGQVPGNTIYF.

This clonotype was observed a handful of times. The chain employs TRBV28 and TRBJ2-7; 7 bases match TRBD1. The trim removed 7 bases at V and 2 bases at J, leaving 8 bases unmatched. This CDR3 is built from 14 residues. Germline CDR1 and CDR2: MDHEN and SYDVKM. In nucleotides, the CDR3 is TGTGCCAGCACCCTCTTGGACAGGCCCTACGAGCAGTACTTC. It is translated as CASTLLDRPYEQYF.

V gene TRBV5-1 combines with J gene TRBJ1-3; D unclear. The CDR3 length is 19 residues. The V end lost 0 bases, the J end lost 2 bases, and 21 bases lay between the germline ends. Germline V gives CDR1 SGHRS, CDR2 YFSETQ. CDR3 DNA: TGCGCCAGCAGCTTGGGCGTAAGACCCTGGGAGCCTGCTGGAAACACCATATATTTT. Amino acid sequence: CASSLGVRPWEPAGNTIYF. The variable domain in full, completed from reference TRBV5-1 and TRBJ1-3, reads KAGVTQTPRYLIKTRGQQVTLSCSPISGHRSVSWYQQTPGQGLQFLFEYFSETQRNKGNFPGRFSGRQFSNSRSEMNVSTLELGDSALYLCASSLGVRPWEPAGNTIYFGEGSWLTVV.

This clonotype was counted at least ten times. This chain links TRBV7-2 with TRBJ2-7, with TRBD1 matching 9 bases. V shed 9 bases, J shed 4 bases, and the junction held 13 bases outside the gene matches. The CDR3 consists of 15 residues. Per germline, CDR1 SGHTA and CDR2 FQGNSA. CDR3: CARELDRGGFYEQYF. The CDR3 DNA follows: TGTGCCAGGGAATTGGACAGGGGCGGCTTTTACGAGCAGTACTTC.

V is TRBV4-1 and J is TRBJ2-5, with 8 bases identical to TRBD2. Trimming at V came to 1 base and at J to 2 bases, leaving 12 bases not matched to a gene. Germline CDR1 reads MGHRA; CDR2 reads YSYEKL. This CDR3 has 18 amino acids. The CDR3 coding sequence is TGCGCCAGCAGCCAAGCCATCAGCCCCATAGCGGGGCAAGAGACCCAGTACTTC. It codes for CASSQAISPIAGQETQYF.

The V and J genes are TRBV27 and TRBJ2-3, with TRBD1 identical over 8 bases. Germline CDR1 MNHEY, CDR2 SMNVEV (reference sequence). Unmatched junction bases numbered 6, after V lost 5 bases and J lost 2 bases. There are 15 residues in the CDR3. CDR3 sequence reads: CASSHRDRPTDTQYF. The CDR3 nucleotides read TGTGCCAGCAGTCACAGGGACAGGCCCACAGATACGCAGTATTTT.

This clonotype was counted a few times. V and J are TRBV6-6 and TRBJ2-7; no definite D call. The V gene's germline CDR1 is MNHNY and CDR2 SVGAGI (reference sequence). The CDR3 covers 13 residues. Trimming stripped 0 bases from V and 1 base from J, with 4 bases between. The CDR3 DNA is TGTGCCAGCAGTTACTCGCAGTCCTACGAGCAGTACTTC. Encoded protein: CASSYSQSYEQYF.

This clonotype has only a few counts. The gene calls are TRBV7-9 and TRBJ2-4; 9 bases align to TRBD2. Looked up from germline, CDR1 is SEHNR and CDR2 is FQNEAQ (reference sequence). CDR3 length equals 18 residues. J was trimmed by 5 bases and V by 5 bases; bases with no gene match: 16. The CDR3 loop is CASSPLKGSGGHQNIQYF. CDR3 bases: TGTGCCAGCAGCCCTCTGAAAGGAAGCGGGGGGCATCAAAACATTCAGTACTTC. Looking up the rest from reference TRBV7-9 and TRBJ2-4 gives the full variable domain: DTGVSQNPRHKITKRGQNVTFRCDPISEHNRLYWYRQTLGQGPEFLTYFQNEAQLEKSRLLSDRFSAERPKGSFSTLEIQRTEQGDSAMYLCASSPLKGSGGHQNIQYFGAGTRLSVL.

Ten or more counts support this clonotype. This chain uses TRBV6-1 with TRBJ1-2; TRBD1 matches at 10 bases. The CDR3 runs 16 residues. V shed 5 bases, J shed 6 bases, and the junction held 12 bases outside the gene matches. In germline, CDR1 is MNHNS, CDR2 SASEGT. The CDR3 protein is CASSFKPGTGDDGYTF. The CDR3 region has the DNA TGTGCCAGCAGTTTCAAACCCGGGACAGGGGATGATGGCTACACCTTC.

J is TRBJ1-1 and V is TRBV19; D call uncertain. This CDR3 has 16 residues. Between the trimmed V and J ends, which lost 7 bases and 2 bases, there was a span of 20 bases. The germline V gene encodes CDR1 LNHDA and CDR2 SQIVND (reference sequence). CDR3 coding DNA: TGTGCCAGTACCCCCGCAAGTAGGGCAATTAACACTGAAGCTTTCTTT. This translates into CASTPASRAINTEAFF.

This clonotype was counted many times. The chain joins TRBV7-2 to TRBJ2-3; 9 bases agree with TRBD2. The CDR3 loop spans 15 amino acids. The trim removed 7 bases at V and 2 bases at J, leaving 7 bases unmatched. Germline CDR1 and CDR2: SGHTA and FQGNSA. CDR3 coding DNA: TGTGCCAGCATCAGACTAGCGGCCGACACAGATACGCAGTATTTT. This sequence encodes CASIRLAADTDTQYF.

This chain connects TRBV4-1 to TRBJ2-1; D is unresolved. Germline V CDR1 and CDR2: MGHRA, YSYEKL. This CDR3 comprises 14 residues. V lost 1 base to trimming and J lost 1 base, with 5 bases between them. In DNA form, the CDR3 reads TGCGCCAGCAGCCAAGGAGATTCCTACAATGAGCAGTTCTTC. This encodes CASSQGDSYNEQFF.

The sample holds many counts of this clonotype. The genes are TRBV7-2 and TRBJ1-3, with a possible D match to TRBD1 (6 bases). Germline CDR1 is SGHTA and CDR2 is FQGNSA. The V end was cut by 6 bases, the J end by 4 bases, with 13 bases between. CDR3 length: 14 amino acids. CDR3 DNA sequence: TGTGCCAGCAGGCCCACAGGGATCGGAAACACCATATATTTT. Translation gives CASRPTGIGNTIYF.

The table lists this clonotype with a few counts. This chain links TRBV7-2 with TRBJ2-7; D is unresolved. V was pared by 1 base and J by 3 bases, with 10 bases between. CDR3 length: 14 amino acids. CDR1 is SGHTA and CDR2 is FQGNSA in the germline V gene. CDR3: CASSLGFVGYEQYF. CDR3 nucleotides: TGTGCCAGCAGCTTAGGGTTCGTCGGCTACGAGCAGTACTTC.

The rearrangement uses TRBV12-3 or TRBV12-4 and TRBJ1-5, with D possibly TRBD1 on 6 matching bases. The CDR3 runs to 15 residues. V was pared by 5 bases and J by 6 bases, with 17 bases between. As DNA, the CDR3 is TGTGCCAGCAGTATACAGGGAGGGGGGACTCAGCCCCAGCATTTT. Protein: CASSIQGGGTQPQHF.

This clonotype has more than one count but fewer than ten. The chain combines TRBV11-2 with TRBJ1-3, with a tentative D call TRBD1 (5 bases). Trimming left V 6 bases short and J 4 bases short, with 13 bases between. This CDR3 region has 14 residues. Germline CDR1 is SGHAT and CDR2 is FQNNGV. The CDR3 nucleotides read TGTGCCAGCAGGTCGGGGCATCGCGGAAACACCATATATTTT. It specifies CASRSGHRGNTIYF. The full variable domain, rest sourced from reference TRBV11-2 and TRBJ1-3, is EAGVAQSPRYKIIEKRQSVAFWCNPISGHATLYWYQQILGQGPKLLIQFQNNGVVDDSQLPKDRFSAERLKGVDSTLKIQPAKLEDSAVYLCASRSGHRGNTIYFGEGSWLTVV.

CDR3 sequence: CASSPRPDLNYGYTF. CDR3 nucleotides: TGTGCCAGCTCACCAAGGCCAGACCTTAACTATGGCTACACCTTC. The chain joins TRBV18 to TRBJ1-2; D is unresolved. The CDR3 runs to 15 residues. Trimming stripped 2 bases from V and 1 base from J, with 11 bases between. Germline values: CDR1 KGHSH, CDR2 LQKENI.

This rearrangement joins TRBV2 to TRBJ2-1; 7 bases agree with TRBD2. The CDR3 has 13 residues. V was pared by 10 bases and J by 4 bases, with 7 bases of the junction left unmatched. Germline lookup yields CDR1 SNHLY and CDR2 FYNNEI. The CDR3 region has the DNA TGTGCCACCGGGCGGGAGCTATACAATGAGCAGTTCTTC. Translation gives CATGRELYNEQFF.

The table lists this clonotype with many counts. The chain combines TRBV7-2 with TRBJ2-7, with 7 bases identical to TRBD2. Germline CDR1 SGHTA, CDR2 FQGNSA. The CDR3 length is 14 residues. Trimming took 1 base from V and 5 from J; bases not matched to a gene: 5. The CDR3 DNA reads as TGTGCCAGCAGCTTAGTTGGCGGGGGTAACGAGCAGTACTTC. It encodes CASSLVGGGNEQYF.

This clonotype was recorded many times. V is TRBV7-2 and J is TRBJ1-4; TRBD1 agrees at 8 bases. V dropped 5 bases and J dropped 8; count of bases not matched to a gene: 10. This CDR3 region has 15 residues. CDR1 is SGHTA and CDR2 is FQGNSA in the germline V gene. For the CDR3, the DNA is TGTGCCAGCAGCACACAGACAGGGGCGAGGGAAAAACTGTTTTTT. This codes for CASSTQTGAREKLFF.